The source of this T cell receptor beta chain is a study of cytotoxic CD8 clonotypes in ibrutinib-treated CLL. Study results and limitations: Treatment saw public clonotypes, which were uncommon, either contract or stay stable.

For this clone: Its specificity is not known.

TCR beta library input comprised about 2 micrograms of genomic DNA from cryopreserved PBMCs. The CDR3 loop spans 17 amino acids. Germline V gene lookup returns CDR1 SNHLY and CDR2 FYNNEI. J lost 0 bases, V lost 4 bases, and 7 bases had no gene match. Sequencing was performed with immunoSEQ multiplex PCR; in TCRdb, only in-frame clones are kept and a portion is missing. The table records some 300,000 clones, about 80% of them present only once. This sequence originates from a human donor with chronic lymphocytic leukemia. The specimen comprised PBMCs, sampled before ibrutinib treatment. The rearrangement joins TRBV2 to TRBJ2-1, with TRBD2 identical over 9 bases. CDR3 amino acids: CASSAPSGGSSYNEQFF. In DNA form, the CDR3 reads TGTGCCAGCAGTGCACCAAGCGGGGGGAGCTCCTACAATGAGCAGTTCTTC. The variable domain in full, completed from reference TRBV2 and TRBJ2-1, reads EPEVTQTPSHQVTQMGQEVILRCVPISNHLYFYWYRQILGQKVEFLVSFYNNEISEKSEIFDDQFSVERPDGSNFTLKIRSTKLEDSAMYFCASSAPSGGSSYNEQFFGPGTRLTVL.